Detailed here is one T cell receptor beta chain. Antigen specificity is unknown. These data come from a study of shared clonotypes between healthy human individuals. Points from the study as a whole: Non-shared clonotypes had lower generation probabilities than clonotypes shared by all four sorted-subset donors. Among the subsets, naive ones generally showed larger estimated richness than memory ones.

Once extracted for a subset, genomic DNA was divided evenly among several immunoSEQ plates. Libraries were prepared by immunoSEQ multiplex PCR; TCRdb keeps only in-frame clonotypes and omits some of them. The sample lists under 600,000 clones; roughly 98% were seen once. Naivety among CD8 cells was defined by CD45RO negativity and positive CCR7 selection, thereby excluding terminally differentiated effector memory CD45RA+ cells. The donors, all of them Caucasian adults, lived in Nashville, Tennessee. The CDR3 runs to 16 residues. With 4 bases removed from V and 0 bases from J, the gap between germline ends came to 12 bases. Germline V CDR1 and CDR2: MNHNY, SVGAGI (reference sequence).

The chain joins TRBV6-6 to TRBJ2-2; a weak D match, TRBD2 (6 bases). Sequences were obtained from naive CD8+ T cells sorted from blood. The clonotype comes from a man aged 30 to 45 in good health. The CDR3: CASSWESGSNTGELFF. The CDR3 DNA follows: TGTGCCAGCAGTTGGGAGAGCGGGTCGAACACCGGGGAGCTGTTTTTT.